The 8 T cell receptor beta chains below were found in one sample sequenced in a study of blood T cell repertoires in COVID-19. Sequencing was performed with immunoSEQ multiplex PCR; in TCRdb, only in-frame clones are kept and a portion is missing. The sample records around 370,000 clones, 90% being singletons. Source material: peripheral blood. Every receptor here comes from a man younger than 35 with active or convalescent COVID-19.

The chain employs TRBV28 and TRBJ1-1; TRBD1 aligns across 9 bases. The CDR3 is 14 residues long. CDR1 is MDHEN and CDR2 is SYDVKM in the germline V gene. J was trimmed by 4 bases and V by 6 bases; bases with no gene match: 6. This chain's CDR3 is CASRYRGHGTEAFF. CDR3 bases: TGTGCCAGCAGGTACAGGGGGCATGGCACTGAAGCTTTCTTT.

This sequence joins TRBV20-1 and TRBJ2-5; D remains ambiguous. Germline CDR1 reads DFQATT; CDR2 reads SNEGSKA (reference sequence). Trimming cost V 3 bases and J 3 bases, with 11 bases left between them. The length of the CDR3 is 13 residues. The DNA of the CDR3 is TGCAGTGCTAGTCTCGGTGCGGAAGAGACCCAGTACTTC. Its translation is CSASLGAEETQYF.

This chain uses TRBV6-5 with TRBJ1-5; D is unresolved. The V end lost 2 bases, the J end lost 1 base, and 9 bases lay between the germline ends. This CDR3 is 15 amino acids long. Germline V gene sequence: CDR1 MNHEY, CDR2 SVGAGI. CDR3 nucleotide sequence: TGTGCCAGCAGTTACCAGGCCATGAGCAATCAGCCCCAGCATTTT. Translation gives CASSYQAMSNQPQHF.

The chain uses TRBV11-3 and TRBJ2-4; D possibly corresponds to TRBD1 (6 bases). Deletions cut 6 bases from V and 4 bases from J, with 16 bases between. This CDR3 comprises 15 residues. Germline V lookup: CDR1 SGHNT, CDR2 YENEEA. The CDR3 is CASSPGRGPKNIQYF. The DNA of the CDR3 is TGTGCCAGCAGTCCGGGCAGGGGCCCGAAAAACATTCAGTACTTC.

This chain joins TRBV6-2 or TRBV6-3 and TRBJ2-3; 12 bases agree with TRBD1. Losses at the gene ends were 6 bases for V and 8 bases for J; bases not matched to a gene: 9. The germline V gene has CDR1 MNHEY and CDR2 SVGEGT. The CDR3 loop spans 15 amino acids. The CDR3 region has the DNA TGTGCCAGCAGCCAAAGTGGGACAGGGGGCTCTACGCAGTATTTT. Protein: CASSQSGTGGSTQYF.

The genes are TRBV5-1 and TRBJ1-1, with D possibly being TRBD1 (5 bases). V was shortened by 4 bases and J by 1 base, with 14 bases between the two germline ends. The V gene's germline CDR1 is SGHRS and CDR2 YFSETQ. The CDR3 contains 15 residues. The CDR3 spells CASSPWTQANTEAFF. The CDR3 region has the DNA TGCGCCAGCAGCCCCTGGACACAGGCGAACACTGAAGCTTTCTTT. Looking up the rest from reference TRBV5-1 and TRBJ1-1 gives the full variable domain: KAGVTQTPRYLIKTRGQQVTLSCSPISGHRSVSWYQQTPGQGLQFLFEYFSETQRNKGNFPGRFSGRQFSNSRSEMNVSTLELGDSALYLCASSPWTQANTEAFFGQGTRLTVV.

The chain recombines TRBV7-8 with TRBJ2-5; possibly TRBD2 for D (5 bases). V lost 8 bases and J 5 bases, leaving 15 bases between the germline ends. Germline-derived CDR1 and CDR2 are SGHVS and FQNEAQ. The CDR3 totals 13 residues. The CDR3 sequence is CASSRDIFETQYF. As DNA, the CDR3 is TGTGCCAGCTCTCGGGATATATTTGAGACCCAGTACTTC.

The chain recombines TRBV27 with TRBJ2-7; D remains ambiguous. The CDR3 consists of 12 residues. Germline V CDR1 and CDR2: MNHEY, SMNVEV (reference sequence). The germline V and J ends were trimmed by 5 bases and 4 bases, with 9 bases remaining between them. The CDR3 region has the DNA TGTGCCAGCAGTCCCCCCGGTTACGAGCAGTACTTC. Translating it yields CASSPPGYEQYF.